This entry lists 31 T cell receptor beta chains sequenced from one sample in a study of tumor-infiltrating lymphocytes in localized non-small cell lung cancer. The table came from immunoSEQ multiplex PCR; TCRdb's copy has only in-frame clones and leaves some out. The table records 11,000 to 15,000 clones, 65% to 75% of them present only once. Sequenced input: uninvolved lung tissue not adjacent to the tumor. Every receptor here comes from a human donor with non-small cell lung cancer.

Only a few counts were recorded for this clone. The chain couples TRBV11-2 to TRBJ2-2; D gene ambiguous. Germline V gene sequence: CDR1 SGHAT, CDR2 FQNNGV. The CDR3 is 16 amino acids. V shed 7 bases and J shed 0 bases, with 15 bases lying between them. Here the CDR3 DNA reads TGTGCCAGCATCGGATTAGGCGAATCGAACACCGGGGAGCTGTTTTTT. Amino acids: CASIGLGESNTGELFF.

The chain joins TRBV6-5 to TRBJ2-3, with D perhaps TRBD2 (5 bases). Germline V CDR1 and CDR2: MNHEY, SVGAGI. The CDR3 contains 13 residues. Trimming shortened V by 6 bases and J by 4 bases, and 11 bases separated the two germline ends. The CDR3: CASSELGSDTQYF. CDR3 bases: TGTGCCAGCAGCGAACTAGGTTCAGATACGCAGTATTTT.

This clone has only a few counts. Written as DNA, the CDR3 is TGCAGCGCGAGCCTCCGGGCGGGAGGGCCGCAGACAGATACGCAGTATTTT. Residues: CSASLRAGGPQTDTQYF. The chain recombines TRBV29-1 with TRBJ2-3, with 9 bases fitting TRBD2. Trimming at V came to 7 bases and at J to 3 bases, leaving 17 bases not matched to a gene. This CDR3 region has 17 residues. The germline gives CDR1 SQVTM, CDR2 ANQGSEA.

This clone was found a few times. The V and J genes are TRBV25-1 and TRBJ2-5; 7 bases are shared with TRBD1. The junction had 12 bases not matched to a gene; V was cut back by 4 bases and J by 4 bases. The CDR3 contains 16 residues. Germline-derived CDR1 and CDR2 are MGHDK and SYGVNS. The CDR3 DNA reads TGTGCCAGCAGTGGTGGAACGAGAGGGGGCGGAGAGACCCAGTACTTC. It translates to CASSGGTRGGGETQYF.

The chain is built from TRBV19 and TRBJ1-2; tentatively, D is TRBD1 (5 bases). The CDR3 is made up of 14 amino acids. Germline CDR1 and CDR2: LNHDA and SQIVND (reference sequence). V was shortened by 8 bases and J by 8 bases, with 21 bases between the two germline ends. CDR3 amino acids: CASGSGLFVGGYTF. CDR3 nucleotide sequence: TGTGCCAGTGGCTCGGGACTTTTCGTGGGAGGCTACACCTTC.

CDR3 sequence (DNA): TGCGCCAGCAGCCAAGGGACAGGGGTTCAGCCCCAGCATTTT. This sequence encodes CASSQGTGVQPQHF. The chain is built from TRBV4-1 and TRBJ1-5, with 9 positions matching TRBD1. CDR3 length: 14 amino acids. The junction had 1 base not matched to a gene; V was cut back by 1 base and J by 6 bases. The germline gives CDR1 MGHRA, CDR2 YSYEKL.

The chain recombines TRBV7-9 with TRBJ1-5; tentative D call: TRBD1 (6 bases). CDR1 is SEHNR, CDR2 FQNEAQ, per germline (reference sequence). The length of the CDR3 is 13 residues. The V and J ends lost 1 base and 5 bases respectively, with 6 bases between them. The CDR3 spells CASSLGGHQPQHF. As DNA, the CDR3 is TGTGCCAGCAGCTTAGGGGGGCATCAGCCCCAGCATTTT.

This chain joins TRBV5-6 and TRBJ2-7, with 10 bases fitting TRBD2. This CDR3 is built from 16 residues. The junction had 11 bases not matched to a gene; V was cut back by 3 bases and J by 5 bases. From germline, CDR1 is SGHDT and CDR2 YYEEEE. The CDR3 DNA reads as TGTGCCAGCAGCTCTTCCCCAAGCGGGAGGGTCAACGAGCAGTACTTC. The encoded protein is CASSSSPSGRVNEQYF.

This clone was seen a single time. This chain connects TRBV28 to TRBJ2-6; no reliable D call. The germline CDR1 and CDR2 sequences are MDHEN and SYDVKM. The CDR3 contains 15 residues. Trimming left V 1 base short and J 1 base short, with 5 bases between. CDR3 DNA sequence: TGTGCCAGCAGTTTATCCCTATCTGGGGCCAACGTCCTGACTTTC. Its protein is CASSLSLSGANVLTF.

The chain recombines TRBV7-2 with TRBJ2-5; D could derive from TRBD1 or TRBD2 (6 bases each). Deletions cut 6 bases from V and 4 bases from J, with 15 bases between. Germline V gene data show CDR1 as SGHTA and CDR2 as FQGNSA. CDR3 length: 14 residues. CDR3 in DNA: TGTGCCAGCAGTTACCAGGGGCGGGGAGAGACCCAGTACTTC. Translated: CASSYQGRGETQYF.

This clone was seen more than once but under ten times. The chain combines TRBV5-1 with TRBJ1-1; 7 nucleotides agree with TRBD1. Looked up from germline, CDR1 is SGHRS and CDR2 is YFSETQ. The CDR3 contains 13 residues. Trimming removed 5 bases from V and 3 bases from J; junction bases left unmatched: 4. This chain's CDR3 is CASRVRGDTEAFF. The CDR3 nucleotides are TGCGCCAGCAGGGTCAGGGGGGACACTGAAGCTTTCTTT.

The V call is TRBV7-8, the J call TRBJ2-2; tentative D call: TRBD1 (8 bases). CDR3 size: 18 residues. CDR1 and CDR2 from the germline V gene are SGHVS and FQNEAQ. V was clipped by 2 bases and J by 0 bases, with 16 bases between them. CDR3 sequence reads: CASSLSQGGIANTGELFF. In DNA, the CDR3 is TGTGCCAGCAGCTTATCACAGGGGGGGATCGCGAACACCGGGGAGCTGTTTTTT.

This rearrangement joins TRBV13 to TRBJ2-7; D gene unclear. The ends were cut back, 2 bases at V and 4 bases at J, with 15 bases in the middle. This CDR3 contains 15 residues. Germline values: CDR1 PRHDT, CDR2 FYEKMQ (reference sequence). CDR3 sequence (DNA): TGTGCCAGCAGCTTATTTGATCGGCCGGAGTACGAGCAGTACTTC. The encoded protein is CASSLFDRPEYEQYF.

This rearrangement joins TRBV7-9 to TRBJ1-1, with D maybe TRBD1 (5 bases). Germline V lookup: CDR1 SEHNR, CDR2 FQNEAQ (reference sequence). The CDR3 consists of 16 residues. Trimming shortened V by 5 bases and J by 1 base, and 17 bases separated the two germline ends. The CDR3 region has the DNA TGTGCCAGCAGCCCGGGGTGGGGGAACCCGAACACTGAAGCTTTCTTT. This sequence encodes CASSPGWGNPNTEAFF. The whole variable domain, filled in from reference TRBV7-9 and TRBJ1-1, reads DTGVSQNPRHKITKRGQNVTFRCDPISEHNRLYWYRQTLGQGPEFLTYFQNEAQLEKSRLLSDRFSAERPKGSFSTLEIQRTEQGDSAMYLCASSPGWGNPNTEAFFGQGTRLTVV.

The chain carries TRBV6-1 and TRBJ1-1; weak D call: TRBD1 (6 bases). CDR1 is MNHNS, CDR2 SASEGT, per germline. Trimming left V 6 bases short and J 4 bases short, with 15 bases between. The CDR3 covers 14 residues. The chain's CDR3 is CASRGGRVGTEAFF. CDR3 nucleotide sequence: TGTGCCAGCAGGGGGGGCAGGGTGGGCACTGAAGCTTTCTTT.

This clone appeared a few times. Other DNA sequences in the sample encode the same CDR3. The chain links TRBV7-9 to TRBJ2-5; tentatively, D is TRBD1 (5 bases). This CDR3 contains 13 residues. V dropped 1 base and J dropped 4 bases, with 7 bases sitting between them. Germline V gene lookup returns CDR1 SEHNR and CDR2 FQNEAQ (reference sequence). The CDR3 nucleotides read TGTGCCAGCAGCTTAGAAAGGGGAGAGACCCAGTACTTC. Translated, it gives CASSLERGETQYF.

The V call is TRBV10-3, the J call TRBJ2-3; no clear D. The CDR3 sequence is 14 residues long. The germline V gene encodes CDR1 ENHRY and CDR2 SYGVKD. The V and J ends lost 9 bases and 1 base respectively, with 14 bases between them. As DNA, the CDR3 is TGTGCCATTGGGGTCGCCGGAGGCACAGATACGCAGTATTTT. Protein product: CAIGVAGGTDTQYF.

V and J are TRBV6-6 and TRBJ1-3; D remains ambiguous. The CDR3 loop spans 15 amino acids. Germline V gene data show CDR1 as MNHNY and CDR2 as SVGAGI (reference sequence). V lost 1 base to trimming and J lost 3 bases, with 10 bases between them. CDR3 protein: CASSYYTRVGNTIYF. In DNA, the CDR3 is TGTGCCAGCAGTTACTACACCCGGGTTGGAAACACCATATATTTT.

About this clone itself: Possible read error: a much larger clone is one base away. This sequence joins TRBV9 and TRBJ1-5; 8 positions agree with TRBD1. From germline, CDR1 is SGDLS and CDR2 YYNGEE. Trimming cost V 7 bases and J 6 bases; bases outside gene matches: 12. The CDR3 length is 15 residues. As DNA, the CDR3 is TGTGCCAGCGGCCCCTCGGACAGGGTTGCTCAGCCCCAGCATTTT. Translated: CASGPSDRVAQPQHF.

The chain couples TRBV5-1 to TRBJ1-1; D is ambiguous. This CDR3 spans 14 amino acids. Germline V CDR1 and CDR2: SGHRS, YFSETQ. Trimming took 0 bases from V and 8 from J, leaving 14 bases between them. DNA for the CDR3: TGCGCCAGCAGCTTGGATCTAGGAGGGCCCGAAGCTTTCTTT. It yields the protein CASSLDLGGPEAFF.

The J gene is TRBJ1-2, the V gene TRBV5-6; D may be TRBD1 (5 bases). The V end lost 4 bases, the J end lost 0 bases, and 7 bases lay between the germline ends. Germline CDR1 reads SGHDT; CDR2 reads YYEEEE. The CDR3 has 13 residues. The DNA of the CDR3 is TGTGCCAGCAGCCCGACAGCTAACTATGGCTACACCTTC. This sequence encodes CASSPTANYGYTF.

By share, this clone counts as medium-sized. The CDR3 nucleotides read TGTGCCAGCAAAAGAGACGCCGGGGGACTATATGGCTACACCTTC. Amino acid sequence: CASKRDAGGLYGYTF. The chain carries TRBV4-2 and TRBJ1-2; D is perhaps TRBD1 (5 bases). Trimming cost V 7 bases and J 5 bases, with 20 bases left between them. The CDR3 length is 15 residues. CDR1 and CDR2 from the germline V gene are LGHNA and YNFKEQ.

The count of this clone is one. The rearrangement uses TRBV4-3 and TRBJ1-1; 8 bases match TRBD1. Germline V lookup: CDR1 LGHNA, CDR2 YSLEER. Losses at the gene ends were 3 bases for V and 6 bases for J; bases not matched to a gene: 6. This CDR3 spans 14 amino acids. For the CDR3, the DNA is TGCGCCAGCAGCCAGCAGGGGGCAGGCGCTGAAGCTTTCTTT. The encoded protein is CASSQQGAGAEAFF.

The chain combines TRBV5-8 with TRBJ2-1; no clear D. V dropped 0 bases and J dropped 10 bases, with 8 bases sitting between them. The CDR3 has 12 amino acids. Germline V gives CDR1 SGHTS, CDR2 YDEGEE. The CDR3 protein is CASSLVWAEQFF. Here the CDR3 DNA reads TGTGCCAGCAGCTTGGTCTGGGCCGAGCAGTTCTTC.

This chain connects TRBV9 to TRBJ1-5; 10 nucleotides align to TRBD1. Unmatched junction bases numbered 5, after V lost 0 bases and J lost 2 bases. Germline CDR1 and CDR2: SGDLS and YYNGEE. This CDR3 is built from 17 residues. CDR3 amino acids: CASSVGDRGPGNQPQHF. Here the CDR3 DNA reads TGTGCCAGCAGCGTAGGAGACAGGGGGCCTGGCAATCAGCCCCAGCATTTT.

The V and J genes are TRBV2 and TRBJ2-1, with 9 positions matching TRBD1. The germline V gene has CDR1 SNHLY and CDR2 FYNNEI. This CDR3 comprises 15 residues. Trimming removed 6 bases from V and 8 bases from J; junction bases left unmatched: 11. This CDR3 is CASRVDRGFSDEQFF. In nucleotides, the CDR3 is TGTGCCAGCAGAGTCGACAGGGGGTTTAGCGATGAGCAGTTCTTC.

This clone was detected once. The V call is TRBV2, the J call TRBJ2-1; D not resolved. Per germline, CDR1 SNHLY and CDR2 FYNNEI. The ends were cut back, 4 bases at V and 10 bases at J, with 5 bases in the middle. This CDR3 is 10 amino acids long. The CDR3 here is CASSVSEQFF. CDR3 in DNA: TGTGCCAGCAGTGTTTCCGAGCAGTTCTTC.

CDR3 protein: CASSPRTGAYEQYF. The CDR3 bases are TGTGCCAGCAGCCCCCGGACAGGTGCCTACGAGCAGTACTTC. The chain links TRBV7-2 to TRBJ2-7; the match to TRBD1 covers 7 bases. The CDR3 covers 14 residues. Germline-derived CDR1 and CDR2 are SGHTA and FQGNSA. V shed 5 bases and J 2 bases; nucleotides not matched to a gene: 6.

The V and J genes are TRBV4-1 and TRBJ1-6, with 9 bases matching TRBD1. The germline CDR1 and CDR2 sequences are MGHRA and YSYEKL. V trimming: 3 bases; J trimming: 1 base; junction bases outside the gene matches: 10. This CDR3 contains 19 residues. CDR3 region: CASSHDRDRATSYNSPLHF. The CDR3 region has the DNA TGCGCCAGCAGCCACGACCGGGACAGGGCCACGTCCTATAATTCACCCCTCCACTTT.

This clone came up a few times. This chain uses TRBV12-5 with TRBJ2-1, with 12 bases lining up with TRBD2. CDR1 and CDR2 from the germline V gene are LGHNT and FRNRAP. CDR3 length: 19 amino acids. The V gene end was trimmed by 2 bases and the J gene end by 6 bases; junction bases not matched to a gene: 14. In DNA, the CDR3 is TGTGCTAGTGGTTTGCTCACCACTAGCGGGGGGCCACAACCCAATGAGCAGTTCTTC. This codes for CASGLLTTSGGPQPNEQFF. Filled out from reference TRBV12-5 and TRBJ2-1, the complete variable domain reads DARVTQTPRHKVTEMGQEVTMRCQPILGHNTVFWYRQTMMQGLELLAYFRNRAPLDDSGMPKDRFSAEMPDATLATLKIQPSEPRDSAVYFCASGLLTTSGGPQPNEQFFGPGTRLTVL.

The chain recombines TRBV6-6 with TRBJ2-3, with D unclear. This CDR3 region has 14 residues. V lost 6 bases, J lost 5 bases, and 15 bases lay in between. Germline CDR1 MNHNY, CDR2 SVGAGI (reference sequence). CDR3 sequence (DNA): TGTGCCAGCAGCCCTTTGGGGTGGATAGATACGCAGTATTTT. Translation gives CASSPLGWIDTQYF.